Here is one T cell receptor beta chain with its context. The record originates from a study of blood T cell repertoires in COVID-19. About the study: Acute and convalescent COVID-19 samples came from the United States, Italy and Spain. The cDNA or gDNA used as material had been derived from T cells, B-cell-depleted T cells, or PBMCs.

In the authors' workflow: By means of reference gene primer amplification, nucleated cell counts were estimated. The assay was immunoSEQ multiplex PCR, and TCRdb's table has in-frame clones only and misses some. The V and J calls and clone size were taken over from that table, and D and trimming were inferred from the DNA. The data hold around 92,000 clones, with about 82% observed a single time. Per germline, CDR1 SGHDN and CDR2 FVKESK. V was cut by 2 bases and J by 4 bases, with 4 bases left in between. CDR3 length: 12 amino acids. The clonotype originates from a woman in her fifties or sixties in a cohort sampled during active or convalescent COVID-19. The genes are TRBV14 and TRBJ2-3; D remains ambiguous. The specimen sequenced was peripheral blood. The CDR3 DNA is TGTGCCAGCAGCCAATCGGCAGATACGCAGTATTTT. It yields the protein CASSQSADTQYF.